This T cell receptor beta chain appears in the sequencing data of a study of blood T cell repertoires in COVID-19. Study summary: The origin of the acute and convalescent COVID-19 samples was the United States, Italy and Spain.

Germline CDR1 reads LNHDA; CDR2 reads SQIVND (reference sequence). The CDR3 totals 15 residues. Trimming at V came to 0 bases and at J to 6 bases, leaving 4 bases not matched to a gene. Source study methods: Estimation of nucleated cell counts relied on the amplification of reference gene primers. Generated by immunoSEQ multiplex PCR, the TCRdb table keeps only in-frame clones and is missing some. V, J and clone size reflect that table, while D and trimming were determined from the DNA. In the table there are more than 85,000 clones, roughly 87% of which are singletons. The material sequenced was peripheral blood. The chain employs TRBV19 and TRBJ1-5; 8 nucleotides agree with TRBD1. This clonotype was obtained from a woman aged 45-65 years with COVID-19, enrolled during active disease. CDR3 region: CASSIEQGGSQPQHF. The CDR3 DNA follows: TGTGCCAGTAGTATAGAACAGGGGGGGAGTCAGCCCCAGCATTTT.